This TCR beta chain stems from a study of blood T cell repertoires in COVID-19 (dated by TCRdb to 2018 to 2020). Concerning the study at large: Collaborator samples came from the United States, Italy and Spain and covered acute and convalescent phases of COVID-19. The prospective study material was composed of cDNA or gDNA derived from T cells, B-cell-depleted T cells, or PBMCs. Subjects who had been exposed to COVID-19, were actively infected with it, or had recovered from it provided the deeply sampled blood TCRbeta repertoires that made up the dataset. The repertoires were released in a freely available public database intended as a resource for research on the immune response to SARS-CoV-2. The samples were drawn from the first 160 participants of the ongoing ImmuneRACE study and from some 1,300 subjects provided by 6 global collaborators. A de-identified subject ID, COVID-19 status, age in years and sex were almost always included in the sample metadata. Where HLA class I and class II types were available, the types were taken from metadata supplied by the sample provider, not from assay-based typing.

Broader findings and caveats from the paper: How much clinical and demographic metadata was included differed by source and by participant, and the metadata was provided uncurated.

Concerning this clone itself: No antigen is known for it. Base qualities are missing; no much larger clone stands one base away.

The immunoSEQ Assay, a bias-controlled multiplex PCR, was used to amplify TCRbeta CDR3 regions from genomic DNA. The authors processed their data as follows. Within the assay, amplification of reference gene primers was used to estimate how many nucleated cells each sample contained. Sequence reads were collapsed and filtered to measure the absolute abundance of every unique TCRbeta CDR3 rearrangement. Productive Simpson clonality was computed per sample as the square root of Simpson's diversity index over productive rearrangements. TCRdb's version of the immuneACCESS table is confined to in-frame rearrangements and falls short of the full clone set. An unresolved V gene accounts for under half of the shortfall where checked; the remainder is of unknown origin. V and J calls and clone size are copied from that table; D and trimming were computed from the DNA. The sample table contains around 470,000 clones; only one count was recorded for 89% of them. Jointly, the top ten make up approximately 0.9% of the sample.

One collaborating source in Seattle enrolled patients while the patients were actively infected and followed the patients over time throughout the course of disease. Whole blood was collected in K2EDTA tubes by collaborating institutions according to the institutions' own protocols. For TCRbeta analysis, collaborator samples were shipped as frozen whole blood, as isolated PBMCs, or as DNA extracted from either sample type. From the germline V gene, CDR1 is MRHNA and CDR2 is SNTAGT. Trimming costs V 5 bases and J 6 bases, and their ends lie 11 bases apart. The CDR3, cysteine through phenylalanine, is 13 amino acids long. The retained sequence is limited to the CDR3, 39 bases, with the frame set at the first base.

This receptor was obtained from a man between 18 and 35 years old with COVID-19, enrolled during active disease. Sequencing input: peripheral blood. The chain is made from TRBV6-4 and TRBJ2-1; perhaps TRBD1 is the D gene, with 5 bases matching. The bases read TGTGCCAGCAGTTTAACAGGCGCCAATGAGCAGTTCTTC. Translation gives CASSLTGANEQFF.